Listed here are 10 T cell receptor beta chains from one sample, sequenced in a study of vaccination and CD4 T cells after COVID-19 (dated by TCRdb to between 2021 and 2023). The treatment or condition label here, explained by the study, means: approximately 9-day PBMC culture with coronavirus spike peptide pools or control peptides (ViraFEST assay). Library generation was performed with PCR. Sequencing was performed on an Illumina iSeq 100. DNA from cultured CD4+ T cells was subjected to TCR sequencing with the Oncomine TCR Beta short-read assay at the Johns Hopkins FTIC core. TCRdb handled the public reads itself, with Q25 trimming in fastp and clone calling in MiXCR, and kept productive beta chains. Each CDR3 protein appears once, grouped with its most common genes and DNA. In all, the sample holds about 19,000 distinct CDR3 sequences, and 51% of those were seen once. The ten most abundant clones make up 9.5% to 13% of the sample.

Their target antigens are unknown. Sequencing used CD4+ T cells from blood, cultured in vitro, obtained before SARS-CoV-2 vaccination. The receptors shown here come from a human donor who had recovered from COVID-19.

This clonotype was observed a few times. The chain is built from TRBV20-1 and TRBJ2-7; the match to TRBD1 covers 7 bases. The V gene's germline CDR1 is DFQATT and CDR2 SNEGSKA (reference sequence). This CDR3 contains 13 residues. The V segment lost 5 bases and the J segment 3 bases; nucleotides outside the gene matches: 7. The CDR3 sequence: CSAPGRQGYEQYF. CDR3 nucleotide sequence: TGCAGTGCTCCAGGCCGACAGGGCTACGAGCAGTACTTC.

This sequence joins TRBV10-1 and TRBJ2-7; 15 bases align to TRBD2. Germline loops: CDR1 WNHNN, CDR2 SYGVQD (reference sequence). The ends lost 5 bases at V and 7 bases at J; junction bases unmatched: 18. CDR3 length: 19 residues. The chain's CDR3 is CASSPPRVTGTSGRNEQYF. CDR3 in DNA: TGCGCCAGCAGTCCCCCCCGGGTCACCGGGACTAGCGGGAGGAATGAGCAGTACTTC.

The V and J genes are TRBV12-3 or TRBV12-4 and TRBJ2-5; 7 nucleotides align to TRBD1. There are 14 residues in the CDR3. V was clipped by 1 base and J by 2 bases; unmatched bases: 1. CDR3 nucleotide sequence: TGTGCCAGCAGTTTAGGGGGACAGCAAGAGACCCAGTACTTC. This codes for CASSLGGQQETQYF.

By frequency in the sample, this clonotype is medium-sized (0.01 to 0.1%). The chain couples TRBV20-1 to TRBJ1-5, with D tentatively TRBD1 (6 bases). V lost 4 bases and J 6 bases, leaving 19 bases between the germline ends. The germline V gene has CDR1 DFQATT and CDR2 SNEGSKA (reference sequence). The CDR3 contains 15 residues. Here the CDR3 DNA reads TGCAGTGCTACCCGGGAGCAGGGGAGTAGTCAGCCCCAGCATTTT. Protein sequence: CSATREQGSSQPQHF.

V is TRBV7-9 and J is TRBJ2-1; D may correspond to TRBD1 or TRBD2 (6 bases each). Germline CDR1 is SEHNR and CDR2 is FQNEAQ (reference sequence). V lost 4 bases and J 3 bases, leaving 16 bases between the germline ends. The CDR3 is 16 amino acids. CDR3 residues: CASSSLGGMDYNEQFF. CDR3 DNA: TGTGCCAGCAGCTCTTTAGGGGGGATGGACTACAATGAGCAGTTCTTC.

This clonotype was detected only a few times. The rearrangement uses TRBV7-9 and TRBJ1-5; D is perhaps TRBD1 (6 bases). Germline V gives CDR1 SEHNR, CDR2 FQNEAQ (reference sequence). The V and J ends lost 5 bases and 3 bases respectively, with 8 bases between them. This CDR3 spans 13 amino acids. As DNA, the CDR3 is TGTGCCAGCAGCAGGGGGGACAATCAGCCCCAGCATTTT. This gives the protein CASSRGDNQPQHF.

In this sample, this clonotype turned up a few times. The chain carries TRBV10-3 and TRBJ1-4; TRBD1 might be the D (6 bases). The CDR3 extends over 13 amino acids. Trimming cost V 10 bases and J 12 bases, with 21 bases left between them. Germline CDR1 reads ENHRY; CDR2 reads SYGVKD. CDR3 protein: CASMVGGAWELFF. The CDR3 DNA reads TGTGCCAGCATGGTGGGGGGGGCCTGGGAACTGTTTTTT.

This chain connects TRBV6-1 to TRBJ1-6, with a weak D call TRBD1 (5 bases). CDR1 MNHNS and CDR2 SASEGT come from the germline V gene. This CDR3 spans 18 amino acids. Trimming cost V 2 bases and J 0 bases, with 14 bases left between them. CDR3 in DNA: TGTGCCAGCAGTGAATTTGTGGCGAGGGGCTCCTATAATTCACCCCTCCACTTT. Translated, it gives CASSEFVARGSYNSPLHF.

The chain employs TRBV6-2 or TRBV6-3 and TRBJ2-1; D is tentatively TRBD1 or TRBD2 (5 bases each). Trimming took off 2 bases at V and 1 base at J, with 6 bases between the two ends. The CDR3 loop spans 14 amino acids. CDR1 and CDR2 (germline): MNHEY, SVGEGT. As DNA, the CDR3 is TGTGCCAGCAGTTACGGGACGTCCTACAATGAGCAGTTCTTC. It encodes CASSYGTSYNEQFF.

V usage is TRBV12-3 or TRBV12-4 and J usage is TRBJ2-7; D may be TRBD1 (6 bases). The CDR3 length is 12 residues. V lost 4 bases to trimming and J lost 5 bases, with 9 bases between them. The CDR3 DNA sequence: TGTGCCAGCAGTTCACAGGGCCACGAGCAGTACTTC. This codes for CASSSQGHEQYF.